What follows are 10 T cell receptor beta chains derived from one specimen sequenced in a study of PD-1 blockade in classical Hodgkin lymphoma. The method was immunoSEQ multiplex PCR; TCRdb's version includes in-frame clones alone and lacks a portion of them. The sample consists of tens of thousands of clones, over 80% of them appearing once. Noted time point: cycle 4 day 1 (C4D1), after five to seven weeks of nivolumab. Every single patient, without exception, relapsed after autologous stem cell transplantation, and brentuximab vedotin exposure varied. Researchers report purifying CD4+ T cells from thawed PBMCs by magnetic negative selection. The sequencing here drew on CD4+ T cells from blood, taken before the fourth cycle of nivolumab. Receptors originate from a human donor with classical Hodgkin lymphoma.

V is TRBV5-1 and J is TRBJ2-7; TRBD2 matches at 8 bases. Germline V lookup: CDR1 SGHRS, CDR2 YFSETQ. The junction had 5 bases not matched to a gene; V was cut back by 0 bases and J by 0 bases. The CDR3 extends over 16 amino acids. CDR3 region: CASSLGIAGPSYEQYF. CDR3 sequence (DNA): TGCGCCAGCAGCTTGGGCATAGCGGGGCCCTCCTACGAGCAGTACTTC.

This chain uses TRBV27 with TRBJ1-3, with TRBD1 identical over 9 bases. J was trimmed by 8 bases and V by 5 bases; bases with no gene match: 16. The CDR3 is 17 amino acids. The V gene's germline CDR1 is MNHEY and CDR2 SMNVEV (reference sequence). The CDR3 bases are TGTGCCAGCAGTCCAGTACCGGGACAGGGTAATTTAGACACCATATATTTT. As protein: CASSPVPGQGNLDTIYF.

The chain has TRBV19 and TRBJ2-5, with TRBD2 as a possible D gene (6 bases). CDR1 and CDR2 (germline): LNHDA, SQIVND (reference sequence). Trimming left V 5 bases short and J 3 bases short, with 13 bases between. There are 14 residues in the CDR3. The CDR3 reads CASSARDWEETQYF. The CDR3 DNA sequence: TGTGCCAGTAGTGCCCGGGACTGGGAAGAGACCCAGTACTTC.

This sequence joins TRBV4-1 and TRBJ1-2; D remains ambiguous. V was pared by 0 bases and J by 10 bases, with 6 bases between. There are 11 residues in the CDR3. Germline CDR1 and CDR2: MGHRA and YSYEKL. The CDR3 sequence is CASSQERVYTF. CDR3 sequence (DNA): TGCGCCAGCAGCCAAGAGCGGGTCTACACCTTC.

The J gene is TRBJ1-1, the V gene TRBV29-1; 7 bases fit TRBD1. The CDR3 is 12 amino acids. Germline V gene lookup returns CDR1 SQVTM and CDR2 ANQGSEA. The trim removed 3 bases at V and 8 bases at J, leaving 6 bases unmatched. The CDR3 nucleotides read TGCAGCGTTGATAGACAGGGATTGGAAGCTTTCTTT. It yields the protein CSVDRQGLEAFF.

With regard to this clone: The identical CDR3 is also encoded by other nucleotide sequences in the sample. The genes are TRBV4-2 and TRBJ2-3; tentatively, D is TRBD1 (6 bases). The CDR3 contains 18 residues. Trimming removed 4 bases at V and 0 bases at J, with 20 bases between. Germline V lookup: CDR1 LGHNA, CDR2 YNFKEQ. The CDR3 region is CASSLQGGSDTSTDTQYF. The CDR3 DNA reads TGTGCCAGCAGCCTGCAAGGGGGTAGTGATACTAGCACAGATACGCAGTATTTT.

The chain uses TRBV5-4 and TRBJ2-2, with 8 bases lining up with TRBD1. V dropped 2 bases and J dropped 3; count of bases not matched to a gene: 3. Germline V gene sequence: CDR1 SGHNT, CDR2 YYREEE (reference sequence). This CDR3 has 15 residues. CDR3 protein: CASSFEDRDTGELFF. DNA of the CDR3: TGTGCCAGCAGCTTCGAGGACAGGGACACCGGGGAGCTGTTTTTT.

This rearrangement joins TRBV11-3 to TRBJ2-1; 9 bases are a match to TRBD2. Germline V CDR1 and CDR2: SGHNT, YENEEA. V lost 4 bases to trimming and J lost 15 bases; unmatched junction nucleotides: 10. The CDR3 spans 13 residues. The CDR3 nucleotides read TGTGCCAGCAGCTCCTATAGCGGGGGTCAGCGGTTCTTC. Encoded protein: CASSSYSGGQRFF.

This sequence joins TRBV6-1 and TRBJ2-7, with D perhaps assigned TRBD1 or TRBD2 (5 bases each). Looked up from germline, CDR1 is MNHNS and CDR2 is SASEGT. V was trimmed by 4 bases and J by 5 bases, leaving 18 bases between them. This CDR3 spans 15 amino acids. CDR3 DNA: TGTGCCAGCAGTGTAGACCCGGGACGGCAGGACGAGCAGTACTTC. It is translated as CASSVDPGRQDEQYF.

This chain connects TRBV20-1 to TRBJ1-5, with a weak D call TRBD1 (5 bases). V was trimmed by 7 bases and J by 3 bases, leaving 7 bases between them. The CDR3 extends over 11 amino acids. CDR1 DFQATT and CDR2 SNEGSKA come from the germline V gene (reference sequence). CDR3 amino acids: CSVGDNQPQHF. The CDR3 bases are TGCAGTGTGGGGGACAATCAGCCCCAGCATTTT.